This T cell receptor beta chain was recorded in a study of cytomegalovirus exposure and HLA in healthy donors. Study observations and caveats: The study flagged approximately 180 TCR beta chains as cytomegalovirus-associated.

PCR used 60 Vbeta primers and 13 Jbeta primers. Repertoires were generated with immunoSEQ multiplex PCR, while TCRdb's copy carries only in-frame clones and drops some. The sample has fewer than 200,000 clones, approximately 9.5% seen once. There are a few counts of this clone. Antigen specificity is unknown. With V trimmed by 3 bases and J by 12 bases, 8 bases remained unmatched. Germline loops: CDR1 SGHRS, CDR2 YFSETQ. This CDR3 is built from 12 residues. This clonotype was sampled from a woman younger than 45 in good health and CMV-seropositive. The V and J genes are TRBV5-1 and TRBJ1-1; 7 bases match TRBD1. The source material was PBMCs. CDR3 protein: CASSSQGVGTFF. The CDR3 nucleotides read TGCGCCAGCAGCTCTCAGGGGGTAGGGACTTTCTTT.